Reported below is one T cell receptor (beta chain). Alongside blood RNA obtained from unsorted whole blood, germline DNA was also extracted. The data stem from a study of tumor-infiltrating lymphocytes in primary liver carcinoma. Study context: Productive TCRbeta reads per sample were roughly 3.5 to 8 million, not differing by tissue.

A primer in the constant region served to generate TCR beta cDNA from about 480 ng of total RNA. Three nested multiplex PCR rounds of slightly modified ARM-PCR generated TCR beta libraries. Investigators reported that the first two PCR rounds, at 10 to 11 cycles each, used TRBV1-TRBV30 forward primers with a C-beta reverse primer. One entry per CDR3 protein results from TCRdb running MiXCR on the multiplex PCR reads. The table shows about 330,000 distinct CDR3 sequences, with less than 65% occurring only once. There are 13 residues in the CDR3. Germline CDR1 and CDR2: SGHAT and FQNNGV. V and J are TRBV11-2 and TRBJ2-3; D gene uncertain. Gene TRBJ1-5 matches the end of the DNA better, so the J call may be wrong. Material for sequencing was peripheral blood. The receptor was derived from a man aged 40-50 years with primary liver carcinoma and hepatitis B virus infection. CDR3 protein: CASSLGGTDTQHF. In nucleotides, the CDR3 is TGTGCCAGCAGCTTAGGTGGCACCGATACGCAGCATTTT.